These 27 T cell receptor beta chains were sequenced from one sample in a study (dated by TCRdb to 2016 to 2017). The protocol used for the library was RT-PCR. The sequencer listed for this sample is Illumina MiSeq. Through fastp at Q25 and MiXCR, TCRdb rebuilt clones from the public reads, retaining in-frame beta chains. One record per CDR3 amino acid sequence lists the most common genes and DNA. The sample table holds 650,000 to 800,000 distinct CDR3 sequences, of which approximately 15% were seen once. 3.6% of the sample rests with the top ten. The sequencing input was memory CD4+ T cells from blood. The receptors here all came from a female donor in good health, serving as a healthy control.

Concerning this clonotype itself: One base away lies a much larger clone, so this may be a sequencing read error. The rearrangement joins TRBV29-1 to TRBJ2-7; TRBD2 matches at 9 bases. Per the germline V gene, CDR1 is SQVTM and CDR2 is ANQGSEA. J gave up 7 bases and V 4 bases, and 11 bases lay outside the gene matches. The CDR3 contains 14 residues. The CDR3: CSVGSSGRWNEQYF. Here the CDR3 DNA reads TGCAGCGTTGGGTCCAGCGGGAGGTGGAATGAGCAGTACTTC.

This sequence joins TRBV7-8 and TRBJ1-4; tentative D call: TRBD1 (5 bases). The length of the CDR3 is 12 residues. Per the germline V gene, CDR1 is SGHVS and CDR2 is FQNEAQ. V lost 6 bases to trimming and J lost 6 bases, with 8 bases between them. The CDR3 protein is CASSQGYEKLFF. The DNA of the CDR3 is TGTGCCAGCAGTCAGGGCTATGAAAAACTGTTTTTT.

This clonotype was counted only a few times. Here the CDR3 reads CSAEGQVYNEQFF. CDR3 sequence (DNA): TGCAGTGCCGAAGGACAGGTATACAATGAGCAGTTCTTC. The V gene is TRBV20-1, the J gene TRBJ2-1, with 7 positions matching TRBD1. Germline values: CDR1 DFQATT, CDR2 SNEGSKA (reference sequence). Losses at the gene ends were 6 bases for V and 4 bases for J; bases not matched to a gene: 6. This CDR3 is 13 amino acids long.

This clonotype was seen many times. The chain links TRBV27 to TRBJ2-7, with 10 bases identical to TRBD2. This CDR3 has 15 residues. After removal of 6 bases from V and 4 bases from J, the junction contained 9 bases not matched to a gene. Per germline, CDR1 MNHEY and CDR2 SMNVEV (reference sequence). CDR3 protein: CASSRAGGPWYEQYF. The CDR3 DNA reads as TGTGCCAGCAGCAGAGCGGGAGGGCCTTGGTACGAGCAGTACTTC.

This clonotype has a handful of counts. This sequence joins TRBV7-2 and TRBJ1-1; D remains unclear. The CDR3 extends over 13 amino acids. Germline loops: CDR1 SGHTA, CDR2 FQGNSA. Trimming shortened V by 6 bases and J by 6 bases, and 14 bases separated the two germline ends. The CDR3 reads CASRQSRIAEAFF. DNA of the CDR3: TGTGCCAGCAGACAAAGTCGAATCGCTGAAGCTTTCTTT.

The genes are TRBV11-2 and TRBJ2-7; weak D call: TRBD1 (6 bases). Trimming left V 2 bases short and J 0 bases short, with 17 bases between. Looked up from germline, CDR1 is SGHAT and CDR2 is FQNNGV. The CDR3 spans 17 residues. This CDR3 is CASSLSLFRGYSYEQYF. The CDR3 DNA sequence: TGTGCCAGCAGCTTATCTCTGTTCAGGGGATACTCCTACGAGCAGTACTTC. The variable domain in full, with the rest retrieved from reference TRBV11-2 and TRBJ2-7, is EAGVAQSPRYKIIEKRQSVAFWCNPISGHATLYWYQQILGQGPKLLIQFQNNGVVDDSQLPKDRFSAERLKGVDSTLKIQPAKLEDSAVYLCASSLSLFRGYSYEQYFGPGTRLTVT.

Details on this clonotype: A read error may explain this, as a much larger clone is one base away. The chain links TRBV7-2 to TRBJ1-1; a weak D match, TRBD1 (5 bases). V lost 4 bases and J lost 4, with 10 bases in between. Germline V gives CDR1 SGHTA, CDR2 FQGNSA. The CDR3 covers 13 residues. CDR3: CASSSHGGTEAFF. CDR3 in DNA: TGTGCCAGCAGCTCCCATGGGGGCACTGAAGCTTTCTTT.

J is TRBJ2-7 and V is TRBV12-3 or TRBV12-4; 10 nucleotides align to TRBD2. V gave up 6 bases and J gave up 3 bases; unmatched junction bases: 8. The length of the CDR3 is 15 residues. The CDR3 protein is CASSSWTSGIYEQYF. The CDR3 region has the DNA TGTGCCAGCAGCTCGTGGACTAGCGGCATCTACGAGCAGTACTTC.

There are a few counts of this clonotype. J is TRBJ2-6 and V is TRBV29-1; D remains unclear. The CDR3 extends over 14 amino acids. V was shortened by 3 bases and J by 4 bases, with 10 bases between the two germline ends. The germline gives CDR1 SQVTM, CDR2 ANQGSEA. Here the CDR3 reads CSVEASLGANVLTF. The CDR3 bases are TGCAGCGTTGAGGCCAGCCTCGGGGCCAACGTCCTGACTTTC.

Points on this clonotype: Germline and junction disagree at one end, which may indicate a read error. The chain links TRBV20-1 to TRBJ1-1; TRBD1 aligns across 8 bases. The germline CDR1 and CDR2 sequences are DFQATT and SNEGSKA (reference sequence). The CDR3 loop spans 14 amino acids. The DNA for the CDR3 is TGCAGTGCTAGAGGGACAGGGTCAGGGGCTGAAGATTTCTTT. As protein: CSARGTGSGAEDFF.

This clonotype was detected ten times or more. The gene calls are TRBV10-3 and TRBJ2-3; TRBD2 matches 13 bases. This CDR3 contains 14 residues. Germline V gives CDR1 ENHRY, CDR2 SYGVKD. V lost 10 bases to trimming and J lost 5 bases; unmatched junction nucleotides: 6. CDR3 loop: CATVGTSGEDTQYF. The CDR3 region has the DNA TGTGCCACCGTTGGGACTAGCGGGGAAGATACGCAGTATTTT.

This clonotype has at least ten counts. This sequence joins TRBV20-1 and TRBJ2-1; 7 bases are shared with TRBD2. Germline loops: CDR1 DFQATT, CDR2 SNEGSKA (reference sequence). V lost 6 bases, J lost 1 base, and 3 bases stayed unmatched. The CDR3 has 13 residues. Written as DNA, the CDR3 is TGCAGTGCCCTAGCGGTTTCCTACAATGAGCAGTTCTTC. Residues: CSALAVSYNEQFF.

This clonotype showed up just a few times. The chain carries TRBV20-1 and TRBJ2-1; 7 bases are shared with TRBD1. Losses at the gene ends were 3 bases for V and 6 bases for J; bases not matched to a gene: 5. The CDR3 extends over 13 amino acids. From germline, CDR1 is DFQATT and CDR2 SNEGSKA (reference sequence). The CDR3 loop reads CSASDRVINEQFF. CDR3 nucleotides: TGCAGTGCTAGTGACAGGGTGATCAATGAGCAGTTCTTC.

Many counts were recorded for this clonotype. This chain joins TRBV5-1 and TRBJ2-1; TRBD2 aligns across 11 bases. Germline lookup yields CDR1 SGHRS and CDR2 YFSETQ. J gave up 6 bases and V 4 bases, and 12 bases lay outside the gene matches. This CDR3 comprises 17 residues. Written as DNA, the CDR3 is TGCGCCAGCAGCCTTAATCGACTAGCGGGGTTGGGCAATGAGCAGTTCTTC. Translation gives CASSLNRLAGLGNEQFF.

The chain employs TRBV10-3 and TRBJ1-5, with 7 bases aligning to TRBD1. Germline assignment: CDR1 ENHRY and CDR2 SYGVKD. The J segment lost 6 bases and the V segment lost 2 bases, leaving 7 bases of the junction unmatched. The CDR3 contains 15 residues. CDR3 amino acids: CAISETGDASQPQHF. The CDR3 DNA reads as TGTGCCATCAGTGAGACAGGGGATGCGAGTCAGCCCCAGCATTTT.

The CDR3, as DNA: TGTGCCAGCAATCCTAGGGGCCCAAGAGAGACCCAGTACTTC. It specifies CASNPRGPRETQYF. The chain uses TRBV12-3 or TRBV12-4 and TRBJ2-5, with TRBD1 as a possible D gene (5 bases). V lost 7 bases and J lost 4, with 16 bases in between. The CDR3 is made up of 14 amino acids.

This clonotype showed up many times. The chain employs TRBV4-3 and TRBJ1-2; D possibly corresponds to TRBD1 (6 bases). The CDR3 loop spans 18 amino acids. CDR1 is LGHNA, CDR2 YSLEER, per germline. With 0 bases removed from V and 2 bases from J, the gap between germline ends came to 19 bases. The CDR3 region is CASSQEIFVWDKNYGYTF. In DNA, the CDR3 is TGCGCCAGCAGCCAAGAAATTTTTGTGTGGGACAAGAACTATGGCTACACCTTC.

The table lists this clonotype with a few counts. The CDR3 DNA reads as TGTGCCTGGAGTGTAAGGCAGGCGGATCAGCCCCAGCATTTT. Translated, it gives CAWSVRQADQPQHF. This rearrangement joins TRBV30 to TRBJ1-5; D is uncertain. CDR3 length: 14 residues. Trimming took 0 bases from V and 5 from J, leaving 11 bases between them. CDR1 is GTSNPN, CDR2 SVGIG, per germline (reference sequence).

This clonotype appeared a few times. The chain carries TRBV5-1 and TRBJ1-1; D is perhaps TRBD1 (6 bases). CDR1 is SGHRS, CDR2 YFSETQ, per germline. V lost 3 bases and J lost 0, with 9 bases in between. There are 14 residues in the CDR3. CDR3 residues: CASSSGTMNTEAFF. The CDR3 DNA sequence: TGCGCCAGCAGCTCCGGGACAATGAACACTGAAGCTTTCTTT.

The gene calls are TRBV5-4 and TRBJ2-5; TRBD1 is a possible D gene (6 bases). The CDR3 is made up of 14 amino acids. The germline V gene has CDR1 SGHNT and CDR2 YYREEE (reference sequence). The V end was cut by 5 bases, the J end by 0 bases, with 11 bases between. CDR3 residues: CASRNGGHQETQYF. CDR3 in DNA: TGTGCCAGCAGGAATGGGGGCCACCAAGAGACCCAGTACTTC. The full variable domain, with the rest looked up from reference TRBV5-4 and TRBJ2-5, is ETGVTQSPTHLIKTRGQQVTLRCSSQSGHNTVSWYQQALGQGPQFIFQYYREEENGRGNFPPRFSGLQFPNYSSELNVNALELDDSALYLCASRNGGHQETQYFGPGTRLLVL.

The sample holds many counts of this clonotype. This chain joins TRBV20-1 and TRBJ2-7, with 11 bases identical to TRBD2. The J segment lost 4 bases and the V segment lost 4 bases, leaving 9 bases of the junction unmatched. The germline CDR1 and CDR2 sequences are DFQATT and SNEGSKA (reference sequence). The CDR3 has 15 residues. CDR3 sequence: CSAMPRASGGYEQYF. The CDR3 region has the DNA TGCAGTGCTATGCCCCGGGCTAGCGGGGGGTACGAGCAGTACTTC.

Many counts were recorded for this clonotype. The V and J genes are TRBV20-1 and TRBJ1-2; D remains ambiguous. Germline V lookup: CDR1 DFQATT, CDR2 SNEGSKA (reference sequence). V was pared by 5 bases and J by 4 bases, with 8 bases between. The CDR3 consists of 11 residues. The CDR3 nucleotides read TGCAGTGCTCCTGACTCCTATGGCTACACCTTC. Translating gives CSAPDSYGYTF.

The chain carries TRBV18 and TRBJ1-1, with 7 bases identical to TRBD1. Per germline, CDR1 KGHSH and CDR2 LQKENI. CDR3 length: 15 residues. After removal of 2 bases from V and 5 bases from J, the junction contained 8 bases not matched to a gene. CDR3 coding DNA: TGTGCCAGCTCACCATATCAGGGGGTGGGGACTGAAGCTTTCTTT. As protein: CASSPYQGVGTEAFF.

This clonotype showed up just a few times. The chain uses TRBV7-3 and TRBJ1-2; D unclear. V lost 1 base and J lost 1, with 10 bases in between. The CDR3 runs to 15 residues. Germline-derived CDR1 and CDR2 are SGHTA and FQGTGA. The CDR3, as DNA: TGTGCCAGCAGCTTAAACACGGCCAGTAACTATGGCTACACCTTC. This gives the protein CASSLNTASNYGYTF. The whole variable domain, remainder taken from reference TRBV7-3 and TRBJ1-2, is GAGVSQTPSNKVTEKGKYVELRCDPISGHTALYWYRQSLGQGPEFLIYFQGTGAADDSGLPNDRFFAVRPEGSVSTLKIQRTERGDSAVYLCASSLNTASNYGYTFGSGTRLTVV.

The chain combines TRBV20-1 with TRBJ2-3; D uncertain. The length of the CDR3 is 12 residues. V dropped 3 bases and J dropped 4 bases, with 8 bases sitting between them. Per the germline V gene, CDR1 is DFQATT and CDR2 is SNEGSKA (reference sequence). The CDR3 DNA reads TGCAGTGCTAGTGTGAGTGCAGATACGCAGTATTTT. Its translation: CSASVSADTQYF.

This clonotype has a handful of counts. CDR3 sequence (DNA): TGCAGTGCCCGGGGACTAGCGGGAGTAGGGGATACGCAGTATTTT. Translated: CSARGLAGVGDTQYF. This chain joins TRBV20-1 and TRBJ2-3; 14 bases map to TRBD2. The length of the CDR3 is 15 residues. Losses at the gene ends were 6 bases for V and 6 bases for J; bases not matched to a gene: 8. Germline V gene lookup returns CDR1 DFQATT and CDR2 SNEGSKA (reference sequence).

This clonotype has ten or more counts. The V and J genes are TRBV4-1 and TRBJ2-5; D might be TRBD1 or TRBD2, each matching 5 bases. The CDR3 covers 13 residues. The germline V gene encodes CDR1 MGHRA and CDR2 YSYEKL. V lost 1 base to trimming and J lost 5 bases, with 8 bases between them. The CDR3 protein is CASSQAGTETQYF. The CDR3 bases are TGCGCCAGCAGCCAAGCCGGGACGGAGACCCAGTACTTC.